Below, 5 T cell receptor beta chains from the same sample are listed, as sequenced in a study of cytomegalovirus exposure and HLA in healthy donors. The PCR had 60 Vbeta and 13 Jbeta primers. Method: immunoSEQ multiplex PCR; TCRdb's copy keeps in-frame clones and lacks some. The repertoire holds around 130,000 clones, with 65% to 80% as singletons. The sequenced material came from PBMCs. These receptors all come from a woman aged 35 to 49 in good health and CMV-seronegative.

The chain combines TRBV5-5 with TRBJ1-1, with D possibly matching TRBD1 (5 bases). The germline CDR1 and CDR2 sequences are SGHKS and YYEKEE (reference sequence). This CDR3 has 13 residues. V was trimmed by 1 base and J by 5 bases, leaving 9 bases between them. This CDR3 reads CASSLLGGTEAFF. The CDR3 nucleotides are TGTGCCAGCAGCTTGCTGGGGGGGACTGAAGCTTTCTTT. Complete variable domain (other parts from reference TRBV5-5 and TRBJ1-1): DAGVTQSPTHLIKTRGQQVTLRCSPISGHKSVSWYQQVLGQGPQFIFQYYEKEERGRGNFPDRFSARQFPNYSSELNVNALLLGDSALYLCASSLLGGTEAFFGQGTRLTVV.

The chain joins TRBV11-1 to TRBJ2-7, with TRBD2 identical over 7 bases. CDR1 is SGHAT, CDR2 FQDESV, per germline (reference sequence). The CDR3 loop spans 14 amino acids. The V segment lost 0 bases and the J segment 6 bases; nucleotides outside the gene matches: 5. The chain's CDR3 is CASSLAGGPGEQYF. The CDR3 DNA reads TGTGCCAGCAGCTTAGCGGGAGGGCCTGGCGAGCAGTACTTC.

The chain carries TRBV7-6 and TRBJ2-3, with a possible D match to TRBD2 (6 bases). V was pared by 3 bases and J by 4 bases, with 11 bases between. The CDR3 totals 14 residues. CDR1 and CDR2 (germline): SGHVS, FNYEAQ. The CDR3 sequence: CASSFSGLSDTQYF. CDR3 in DNA: TGTGCCAGCAGCTTTAGCGGCCTGTCAGATACGCAGTATTTT.

This rearrangement joins TRBV5-1 to TRBJ2-7; a possible D gene is TRBD2 (6 bases). Trimming removed 3 bases at V and 2 bases at J, with 12 bases between. Germline assignment: CDR1 SGHRS and CDR2 YFSETQ. The length of the CDR3 is 14 residues. The CDR3 region has the DNA TGCGCCAGCAGCTACGGGACGGGAGCCTACGAGCAGTACTTC. Translation gives CASSYGTGAYEQYF.

This clone showed up just once. This chain connects TRBV5-6 to TRBJ1-1; 8 bases fit TRBD1. V lost 3 bases and J lost 5; bases outside the gene matches: 15. The CDR3 has 17 amino acids. The germline V gene encodes CDR1 SGHDT and CDR2 YYEEEE. CDR3 sequence reads: CASSSLTAPGGRTEAFF. Written as DNA, the CDR3 is TGTGCCAGCAGCTCCCTTACGGCCCCAGGGGGCAGGACTGAAGCTTTCTTT.